These 9 T cell receptor beta chains were all obtained from the same sample, sequenced in a study of beta chain features in type 1 diabetes. What was sequenced were expressed TCRB transcripts, since all of the isolated RNA had been reverse transcribed. This table comes from immunoSEQ multiplex PCR, and its TCRdb copy is limited to in-frame clones, with some not included. The top ten clones hold less than 0.035% of a sample with 200,000 to 250,000 clones, around 9.6% of them seen once. The specimen was naive CD4+ T cells from blood. The receptors come from a woman aged 18-29 years in good health.

V usage is TRBV30 and J usage is TRBJ2-3; TRBD2 matches at 11 bases. This CDR3 spans 15 amino acids. The V segment lost 2 bases and the J segment 6 bases; nucleotides outside the gene matches: 7. Per the germline V gene, CDR1 is GTSNPN and CDR2 is SVGIG (reference sequence). The CDR3 bases are TGTGCCTGGAGTTCTGTTAGCGGGAGGGGGGATACGCAGTATTTT. Its protein product is CAWSSVSGRGDTQYF.

The sample holds a few counts of this clone. The J gene is TRBJ1-1, the V gene TRBV28; TRBD1 matches 10 bases. Germline lookup yields CDR1 MDHEN and CDR2 SYDVKM. The J segment lost 1 base and the V segment lost 5 bases, leaving 4 bases of the junction unmatched. The CDR3 has 15 amino acids. CDR3 DNA sequence: TGTGCCAGCAGTAAACGACAGGGGGCGAACACTGAAGCTTTCTTT. It translates to CASSKRQGANTEAFF.

There are a few counts of this clone. The gene calls are TRBV6-5 and TRBJ2-7; the D gene is possibly TRBD1 (5 bases). This CDR3 is built from 14 residues. Per the germline V gene, CDR1 is MNHEY and CDR2 is SVGAGI. The ends were cut back, 4 bases at V and 1 base at J, with 11 bases in the middle. CDR3 in amino acids: CASSSAGPSYEQYF. The CDR3 nucleotides read TGTGCCAGCAGTTCCGCAGGGCCATCCTACGAGCAGTACTTC.

This clone was observed a few times. The chain employs TRBV30 and TRBJ1-2; possibly TRBD1 for D (6 bases). This CDR3 is built from 12 residues. Germline V lookup: CDR1 GTSNPN, CDR2 SVGIG (reference sequence). Trimming pared 5 bases from V and 8 bases from J, leaving 15 bases between. CDR3 amino acids: CAWSQGPIGYTF. The CDR3 DNA is TGTGCCTGGTCTCAGGGGCCCATCGGCTACACCTTC.

The chain uses TRBV5-5 and TRBJ1-2; D is unresolved. This CDR3 region has 12 residues. The V gene lost 2 bases and the J gene lost 3 bases, with 5 bases spanning the gap. CDR1 and CDR2 (germline): SGHKS, YYEKEE (reference sequence). The CDR3 DNA reads as TGTGCCAGCAGCTTATTCGACTATGGCTACACCTTC. Translated: CASSLFDYGYTF.

This clone showed up just a few times. V is TRBV7-6 and J is TRBJ1-6; TRBD1 might be the D (6 bases). CDR3 length equals 16 residues. Germline V lookup: CDR1 SGHVS, CDR2 FNYEAQ. The V end lost 1 base, the J end lost 10 bases, and 17 bases lay between the germline ends. The CDR3 region is CASSLEARRGRSPLHF. In nucleotides, the CDR3 is TGTGCCAGCAGCTTAGAGGCCCGCAGGGGTCGGTCACCCCTCCACTTT.

This chain joins TRBV19 and TRBJ1-2, with 8 positions matching TRBD1. Trimming cost V 5 bases and J 3 bases; bases outside gene matches: 2. There are 13 residues in the CDR3. From germline, CDR1 is LNHDA and CDR2 SQIVND (reference sequence). CDR3 sequence: CASSEQGDYGYTF. CDR3 bases: TGTGCCAGTAGTGAACAGGGGGACTATGGCTACACCTTC.

This chain connects TRBV30 to TRBJ1-2, with D hard to call. Germline V lookup: CDR1 GTSNPN, CDR2 SVGIG (reference sequence). The ends were cut back, 1 base at V and 8 bases at J, with 17 bases in the middle. The CDR3 sequence is 14 residues long. CDR3 sequence reads: CAWSANEIVLGYTF. In DNA form, the CDR3 reads TGTGCCTGGAGTGCGAATGAGATAGTACTCGGCTACACCTTC.

In the case of this clone: At the DNA level, this CDR3 is encoded by other sequences in the same sample as well. This chain joins TRBV30 and TRBJ1-1; D gene unclear. Deletions cut 0 bases from V and 2 bases from J, with 7 bases between. The V gene's germline CDR1 is GTSNPN and CDR2 SVGIG (reference sequence). This CDR3 has 13 residues. The CDR3 protein is CAWSVRGNTEAFF. DNA of the CDR3: TGTGCCTGGAGTGTACGGGGAAACACTGAAGCTTTCTTT.